This TCR beta chain is from a study of T cells in Graves' hyperthyroidism and ophthalmopathy. This clonotype occurred a few times. Its cognate antigen is unknown. Amplification of TCR beta CDR3 regions was performed using RNA transcripts as template. When the TCR CDR3 underwent first-round RT-PCR, the HTBI primer set was used. MiXCR was run by TCRdb on the multiplex PCR reads, yielding one entry per CDR3 protein. The profile shows approximately 510,000 distinct CDR3 sequences, 40% to 50% of them singletons. Points from the study as a whole: Classification by a 13 V-J model distinguished ophthalmopathy from stable hyperthyroidism.

This CDR3 region has 10 residues. Deletions cut 4 bases from V and 3 bases from J, with 4 bases between. CDR1 and CDR2 (germline): SQVTM, ANQGSEA. Orbital computed tomography and thyroid ultrasound, together with serum TRAb and thyroxine and clinical symptoms, were used for diagnoses. The source is an adult woman with Graves' disease, either hyperthyroidism or ophthalmopathy (not recorded which). Sequencing was done on a sample of peripheral blood or thyroid tissue (not recorded which). The rearrangement uses TRBV29-1 and TRBJ2-7; D not resolved. This chain's CDR3 is CSVADYEQYF. For the CDR3, the DNA is TGCAGCGTTGCGGACTACGAGCAGTACTTC.